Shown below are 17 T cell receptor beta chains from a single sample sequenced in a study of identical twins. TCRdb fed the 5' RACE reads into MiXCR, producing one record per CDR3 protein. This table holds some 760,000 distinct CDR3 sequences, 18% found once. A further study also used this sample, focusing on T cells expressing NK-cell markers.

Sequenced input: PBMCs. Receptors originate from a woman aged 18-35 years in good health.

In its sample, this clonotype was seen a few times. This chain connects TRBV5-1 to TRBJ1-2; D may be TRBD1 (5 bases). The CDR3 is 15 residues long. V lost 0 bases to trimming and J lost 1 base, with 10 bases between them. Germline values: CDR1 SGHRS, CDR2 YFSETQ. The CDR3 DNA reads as TGCGCCAGCAGCTTGGGGGGCAGCTTTAACTATGGCTACACCTTC. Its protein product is CASSLGGSFNYGYTF.

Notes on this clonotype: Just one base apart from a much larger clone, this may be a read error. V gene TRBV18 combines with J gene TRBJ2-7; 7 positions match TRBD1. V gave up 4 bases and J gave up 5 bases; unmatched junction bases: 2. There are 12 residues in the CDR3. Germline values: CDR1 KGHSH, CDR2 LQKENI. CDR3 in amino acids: CASSLDRHEQYF. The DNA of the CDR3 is TGTGCCAGCTCACTGGACAGGCACGAGCAGTACTTC.

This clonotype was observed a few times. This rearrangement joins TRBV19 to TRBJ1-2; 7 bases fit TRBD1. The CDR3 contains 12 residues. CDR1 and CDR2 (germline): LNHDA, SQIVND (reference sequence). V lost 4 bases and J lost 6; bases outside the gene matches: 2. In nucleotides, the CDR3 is TGTGCCAGTAGTACCCAGGGGGATGGCTACACCTTC. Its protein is CASSTQGDGYTF.

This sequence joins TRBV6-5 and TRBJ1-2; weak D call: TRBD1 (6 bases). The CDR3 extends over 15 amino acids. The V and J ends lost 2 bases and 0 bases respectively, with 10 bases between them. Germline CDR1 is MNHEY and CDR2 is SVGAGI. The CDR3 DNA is TGTGCCAGCAGTTACGGGTGGACAGCTAACTATGGCTACACCTTC. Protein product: CASSYGWTANYGYTF.

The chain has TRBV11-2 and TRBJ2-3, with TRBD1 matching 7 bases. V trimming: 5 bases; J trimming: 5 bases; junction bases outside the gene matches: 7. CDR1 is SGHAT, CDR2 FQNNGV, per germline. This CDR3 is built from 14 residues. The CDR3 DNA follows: TGTGCCAGCAGCGGTGCTAGGGGGCGAGATACGCAGTATTTT. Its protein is CASSGARGRDTQYF. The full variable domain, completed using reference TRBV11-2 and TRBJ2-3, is EAGVAQSPRYKIIEKRQSVAFWCNPISGHATLYWYQQILGQGPKLLIQFQNNGVVDDSQLPKDRFSAERLKGVDSTLKIQPAKLEDSAVYLCASSGARGRDTQYFGPGTRLTVL.

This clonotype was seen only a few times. CDR3 in amino acids: CASSVGGTPLPYEQYF. CDR3 DNA sequence: TGTGCCAGCAGCGTAGGGGGGACACCACTTCCCTACGAGCAGTACTTC. J is TRBJ2-7 and V is TRBV9, with a weak D call TRBD1 (6 bases). Germline V gene lookup returns CDR1 SGDLS and CDR2 YYNGEE. V gave up 0 bases and J gave up 2 bases, with 15 bases separating them. CDR3 length: 16 residues.

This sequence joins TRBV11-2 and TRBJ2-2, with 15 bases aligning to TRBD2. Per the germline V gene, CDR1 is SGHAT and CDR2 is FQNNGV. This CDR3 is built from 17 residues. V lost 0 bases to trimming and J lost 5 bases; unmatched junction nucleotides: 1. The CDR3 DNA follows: TGTGCCAGCAGCTTAGAAGGACTAGCGGGAGGGACCGGGGAGCTGTTTTTT. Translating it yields CASSLEGLAGGTGELFF.

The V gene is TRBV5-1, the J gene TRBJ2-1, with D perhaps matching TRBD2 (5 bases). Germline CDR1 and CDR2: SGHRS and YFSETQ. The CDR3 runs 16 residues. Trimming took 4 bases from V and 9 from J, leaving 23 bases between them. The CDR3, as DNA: TGCGCCAGCAGCGCCGGCTTGGCGGGCCCCGCGCTTGAGCAGTTCTTC. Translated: CASSAGLAGPALEQFF.

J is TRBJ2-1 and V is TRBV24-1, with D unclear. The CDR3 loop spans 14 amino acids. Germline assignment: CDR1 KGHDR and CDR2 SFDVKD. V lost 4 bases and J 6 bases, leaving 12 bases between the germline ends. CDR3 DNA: TGTGCCACCAGTGAAGCCGGGCAGCCCAATGAGCAGTTCTTC. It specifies CATSEAGQPNEQFF.

The CDR3: CASIRQGFGDEQYF. The CDR3, as DNA: TGTGCCAGCATCCGACAGGGGTTTGGGGACGAGCAGTACTTC. J is TRBJ2-7 and V is TRBV11-2, with TRBD1 matching 8 bases. Germline assignment: CDR1 SGHAT and CDR2 FQNNGV. The CDR3 length is 14 residues. V dropped 7 bases and J dropped 5; count of bases not matched to a gene: 10.

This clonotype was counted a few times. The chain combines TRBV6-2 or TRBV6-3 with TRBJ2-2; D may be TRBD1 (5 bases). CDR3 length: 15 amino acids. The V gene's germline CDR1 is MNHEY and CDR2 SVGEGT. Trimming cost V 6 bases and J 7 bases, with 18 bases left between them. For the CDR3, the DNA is TGTGCCAGCAGGAGACAGAGTAACATGATCGGGGAGCTGTTTTTT. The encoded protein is CASRRQSNMIGELFF.

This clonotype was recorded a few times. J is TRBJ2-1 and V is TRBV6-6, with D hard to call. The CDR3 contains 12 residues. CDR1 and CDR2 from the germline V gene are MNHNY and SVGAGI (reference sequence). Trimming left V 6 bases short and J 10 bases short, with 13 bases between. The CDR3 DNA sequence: TGTGCCAGCAGCTTCGAAGCCAGAGAGCAGTTCTTC. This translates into CASSFEAREQFF.

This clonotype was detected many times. The CDR3 DNA reads TGTGCCATCAGTCCGTCCCCCTTGGAAGGCTATGGCTACACCTTC. Residues: CAISPSPLEGYGYTF. The V and J genes are TRBV10-3 and TRBJ1-2; D is ambiguous. Germline V lookup: CDR1 ENHRY, CDR2 SYGVKD. The length of the CDR3 is 15 residues. V shed 5 bases and J shed 4 bases, with 17 bases lying between them.

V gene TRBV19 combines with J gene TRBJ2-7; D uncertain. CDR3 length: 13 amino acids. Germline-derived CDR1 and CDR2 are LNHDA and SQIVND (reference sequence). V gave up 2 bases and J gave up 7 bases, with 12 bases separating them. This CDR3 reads CASSITLNLEQYF. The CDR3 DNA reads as TGTGCCAGTAGTATAACCCTTAATTTGGAGCAGTACTTC.

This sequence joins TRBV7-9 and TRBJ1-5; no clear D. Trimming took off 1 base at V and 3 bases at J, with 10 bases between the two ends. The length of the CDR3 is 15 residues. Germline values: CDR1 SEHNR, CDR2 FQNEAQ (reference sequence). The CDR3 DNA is TGTGCCAGCAGCTTAGTGGACGGCTACAATCAGCCCCAGCATTTT. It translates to CASSLVDGYNQPQHF.

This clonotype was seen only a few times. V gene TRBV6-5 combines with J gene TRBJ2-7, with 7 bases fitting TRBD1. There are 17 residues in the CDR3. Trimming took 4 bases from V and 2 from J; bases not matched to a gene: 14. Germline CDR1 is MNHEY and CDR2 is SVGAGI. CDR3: CASSSVLDRDLPYEQYF. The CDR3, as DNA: TGTGCCAGCAGTTCGGTCCTAGACAGGGATCTCCCCTACGAGCAGTACTTC.

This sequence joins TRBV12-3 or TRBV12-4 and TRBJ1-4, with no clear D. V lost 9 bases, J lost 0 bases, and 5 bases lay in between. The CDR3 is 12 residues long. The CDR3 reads CARGPTNEKLFF. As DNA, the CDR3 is TGTGCCAGGGGCCCAACTAATGAAAAACTGTTTTTT.